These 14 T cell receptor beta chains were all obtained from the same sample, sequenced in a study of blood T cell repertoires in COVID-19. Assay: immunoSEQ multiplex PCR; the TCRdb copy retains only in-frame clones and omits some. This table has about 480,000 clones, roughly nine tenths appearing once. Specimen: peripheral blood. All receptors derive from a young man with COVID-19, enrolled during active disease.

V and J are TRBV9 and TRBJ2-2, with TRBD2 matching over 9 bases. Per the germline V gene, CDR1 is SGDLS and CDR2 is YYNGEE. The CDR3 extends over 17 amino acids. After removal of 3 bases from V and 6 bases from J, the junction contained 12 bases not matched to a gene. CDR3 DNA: TGTGCCAGCAGCGGGGGAAGGGTAGCGGGAGTCCCCGGGGAGCTGTTTTTT. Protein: CASSGGRVAGVPGELFF.

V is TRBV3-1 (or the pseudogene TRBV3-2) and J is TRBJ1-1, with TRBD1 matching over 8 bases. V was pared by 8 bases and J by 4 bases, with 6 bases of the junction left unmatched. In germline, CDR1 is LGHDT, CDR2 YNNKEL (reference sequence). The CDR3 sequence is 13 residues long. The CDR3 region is CASRPGGGTEAFF. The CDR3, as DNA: TGTGCCAGCCGGCCAGGGGGCGGCACTGAAGCTTTCTTT.

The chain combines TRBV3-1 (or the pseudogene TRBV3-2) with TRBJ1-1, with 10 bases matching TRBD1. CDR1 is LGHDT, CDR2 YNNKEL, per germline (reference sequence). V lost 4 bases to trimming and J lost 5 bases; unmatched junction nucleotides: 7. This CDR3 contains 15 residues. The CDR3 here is CASSPGDRGLTEAFF. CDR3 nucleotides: TGTGCCAGCAGCCCCGGGGACAGGGGTCTTACTGAAGCTTTCTTT.

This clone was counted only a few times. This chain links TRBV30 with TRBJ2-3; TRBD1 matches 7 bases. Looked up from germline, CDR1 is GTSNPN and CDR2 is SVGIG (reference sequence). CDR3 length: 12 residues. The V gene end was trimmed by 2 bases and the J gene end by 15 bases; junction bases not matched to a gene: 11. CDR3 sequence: CAWSQGVAVRYF. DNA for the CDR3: TGTGCCTGGAGTCAGGGGGTGGCTGTCAGATATTTT.

The CDR3 coding sequence is TGTGCCAGCAGTGAGCGGGGGAGCAATGAGCAGTTCTTC. It codes for CASSERGSNEQFF. The J gene is TRBJ2-1, the V gene TRBV25-1; 7 positions match TRBD2. The CDR3 spans 13 residues. The germline V gene encodes CDR1 MGHDK and CDR2 SYGVNS. The ends lost 3 bases at V and 6 bases at J; junction bases unmatched: 2.

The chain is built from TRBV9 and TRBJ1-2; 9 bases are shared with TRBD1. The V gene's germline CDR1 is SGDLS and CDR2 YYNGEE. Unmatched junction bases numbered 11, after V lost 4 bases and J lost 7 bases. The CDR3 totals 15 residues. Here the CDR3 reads CASSTRDREARGYTF. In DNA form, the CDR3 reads TGTGCCAGCAGCACGCGGGACAGGGAGGCACGTGGCTACACCTTC.

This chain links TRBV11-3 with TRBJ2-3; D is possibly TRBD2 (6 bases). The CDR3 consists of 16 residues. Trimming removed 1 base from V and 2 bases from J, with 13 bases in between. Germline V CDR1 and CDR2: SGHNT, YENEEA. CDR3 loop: CASSLGLRRDTDTQYF. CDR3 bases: TGTGCCAGCAGCTTAGGTTTGCGGAGGGACACAGATACGCAGTATTTT.

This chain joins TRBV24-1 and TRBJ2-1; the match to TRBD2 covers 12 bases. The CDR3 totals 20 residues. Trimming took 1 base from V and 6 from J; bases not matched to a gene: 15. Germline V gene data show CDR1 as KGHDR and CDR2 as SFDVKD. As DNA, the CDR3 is TGTGCCACCAGTGATTTCCATAGACTAGCGGGAGTTAAGATTGGCAATGAGCAGTTCTTC. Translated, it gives CATSDFHRLAGVKIGNEQFF.

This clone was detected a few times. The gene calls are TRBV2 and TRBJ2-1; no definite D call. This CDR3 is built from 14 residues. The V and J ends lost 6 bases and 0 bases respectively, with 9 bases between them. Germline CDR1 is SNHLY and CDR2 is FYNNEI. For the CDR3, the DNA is TGTGCCAGCAGGAGGATGGTCTCCTACAATGAGCAGTTCTTC. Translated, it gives CASRRMVSYNEQFF. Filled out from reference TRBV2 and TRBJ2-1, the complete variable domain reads EPEVTQTPSHQVTQMGQEVILRCVPISNHLYFYWYRQILGQKVEFLVSFYNNEISEKSEIFDDQFSVERPDGSNFTLKIRSTKLEDSAMYFCASRRMVSYNEQFFGPGTRLTVL.

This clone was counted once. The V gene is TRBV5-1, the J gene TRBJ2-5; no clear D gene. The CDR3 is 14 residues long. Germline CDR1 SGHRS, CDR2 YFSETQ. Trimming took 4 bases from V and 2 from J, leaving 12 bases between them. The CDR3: CASSRQGEQETQYF. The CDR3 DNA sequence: TGCGCCAGCAGCCGGCAAGGAGAACAAGAGACCCAGTACTTC.

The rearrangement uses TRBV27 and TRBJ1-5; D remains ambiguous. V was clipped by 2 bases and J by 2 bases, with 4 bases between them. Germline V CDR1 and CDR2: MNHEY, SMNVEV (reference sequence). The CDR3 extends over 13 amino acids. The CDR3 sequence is CASSLGRNQPQHF. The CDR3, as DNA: TGTGCCAGCAGTTTAGGGCGCAATCAGCCCCAGCATTTT.

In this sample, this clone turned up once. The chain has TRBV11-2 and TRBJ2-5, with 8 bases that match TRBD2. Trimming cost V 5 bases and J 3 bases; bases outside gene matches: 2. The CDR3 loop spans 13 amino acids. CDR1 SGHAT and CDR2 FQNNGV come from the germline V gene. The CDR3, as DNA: TGTGCCAGCAGCACGGGACTAGAAGAGACCCAGTACTTC. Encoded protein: CASSTGLEETQYF.

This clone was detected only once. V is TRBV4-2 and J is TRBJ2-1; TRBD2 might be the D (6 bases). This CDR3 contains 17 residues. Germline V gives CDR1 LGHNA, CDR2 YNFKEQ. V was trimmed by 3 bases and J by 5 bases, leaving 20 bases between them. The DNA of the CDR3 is TGTGCCAGCAGCCAGGATGGGACTCCCGGATCTCACAATGAGCAGTTCTTC. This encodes CASSQDGTPGSHNEQFF.

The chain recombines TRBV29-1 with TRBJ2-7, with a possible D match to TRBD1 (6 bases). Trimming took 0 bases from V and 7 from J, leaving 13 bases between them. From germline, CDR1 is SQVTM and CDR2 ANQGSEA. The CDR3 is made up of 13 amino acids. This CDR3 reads CSVEDRGSREQYF. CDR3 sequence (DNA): TGCAGCGTTGAAGACAGGGGTTCGAGGGAGCAGTACTTC.